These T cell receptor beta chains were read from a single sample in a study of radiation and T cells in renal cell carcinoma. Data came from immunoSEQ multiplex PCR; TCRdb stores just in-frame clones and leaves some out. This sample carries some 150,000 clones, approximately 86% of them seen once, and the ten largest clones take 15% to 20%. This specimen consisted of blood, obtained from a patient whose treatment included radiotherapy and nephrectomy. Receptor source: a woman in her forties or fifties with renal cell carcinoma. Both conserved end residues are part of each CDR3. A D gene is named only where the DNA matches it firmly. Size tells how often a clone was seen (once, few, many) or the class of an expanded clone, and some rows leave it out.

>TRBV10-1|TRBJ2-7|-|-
CASSDSGAIYEQYF
TGCGCCAGCAGTGATTCAGGGGCTATTTACGAGCAGTACTTC
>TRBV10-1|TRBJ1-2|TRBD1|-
CASSDGQAGYTF
TGCGCCAGCAGTGATGGACAGGCCGGCTACACCTTC
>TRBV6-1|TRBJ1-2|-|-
CASSDSAVLINYGYTF
TGTGCCAGCAGTGATTCAGCCGTACTCATTAACTATGGCTACACCTTC
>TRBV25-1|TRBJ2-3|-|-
CASSELRTSTDTQYF
TGTGCCAGCAGTGAGTTGAGAACTAGCACAGATACGCAGTATTTT
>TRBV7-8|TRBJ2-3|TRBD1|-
CASTRQGRADTQYF
TGTGCCAGCACAAGACAGGGACGGGCAGATACGCAGTATTTT
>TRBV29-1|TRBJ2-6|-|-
CSVGGAAGRSGANVLTF
TGCAGCGTCGGTGGGGCGGCAGGGCGGTCTGGGGCCAACGTCCTGACTTTC
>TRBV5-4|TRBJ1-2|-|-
CASSPDSTRYGYTF
TGTGCCAGCAGCCCGGACAGCACGCGCTATGGCTACACCTTC
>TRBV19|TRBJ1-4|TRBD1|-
CASKSGGLVCCEKLFF
TGTGCCAGTAAGTCAGGGGGGTTGGTTTGCTGTGAAAAACTGTTTTTT
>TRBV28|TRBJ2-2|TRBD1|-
CASSGQDLTGELFF
TGTGCCAGCAGCGGACAGGATCTCACCGGGGAGCTGTTTTTT
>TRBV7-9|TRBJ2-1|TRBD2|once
CASSLAEGLAGYNEQFF
TGTGCCAGCAGCTTAGCGGAGGGTCTAGCGGGATACAATGAGCAGTTCTTC
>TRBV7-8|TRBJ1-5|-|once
CASSLAVRVGNQPQHF
TGTGCCAGCAGCTTAGCTGTGAGGGTTGGCAATCAGCCCCAGCATTTT
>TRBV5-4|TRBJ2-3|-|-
CASSRGPPILTDTQYF
TGTGCCAGCAGCCGAGGCCCGCCTATTTTAACAGATACGCAGTATTTT
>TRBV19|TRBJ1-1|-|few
CASTVQRVNTEAFF
TGTGCCAGTACCGTTCAAAGGGTAAACACTGAAGCTTTCTTT
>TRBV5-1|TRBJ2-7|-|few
CASSLVPGGEQYF
TGCGCCAGCAGCTTGGTACCGGGCGGGGAGCAGTACTTC
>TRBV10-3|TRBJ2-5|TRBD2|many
CAISDPGGGKETQYF
TGTGCCATCAGTGACCCGGGGGGTGGTAAAGAGACCCAGTACTTC
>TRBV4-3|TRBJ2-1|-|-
CASSQLRGSEQFF
TGCGCCAGCAGCCAACTCAGGGGCAGTGAGCAGTTCTTC
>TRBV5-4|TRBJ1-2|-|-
CASSLADGNGYTF
TGTGCCAGCAGCTTGGCGGACGGAAATGGCTACACCTTC
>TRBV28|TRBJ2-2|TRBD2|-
CASSRRLAGYTGELFF
TGTGCCAGCAGTAGACGACTAGCGGGTTACACCGGGGAGCTGTTTTTT
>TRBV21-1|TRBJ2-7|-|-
CASSKAAAVYEQYF
TGTGCCAGCAGCAAAGCGGCAGCAGTCTACGAGCAGTACTTC
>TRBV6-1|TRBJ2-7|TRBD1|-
CASSTTGGWEQYF
TGTGCCAGCAGTACGACAGGGGGCTGGGAGCAGTACTTC
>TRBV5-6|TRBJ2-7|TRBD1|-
CASSFWSGTGSHEQYF
TGTGCCAGCAGCTTCTGGTCTGGGACAGGGTCCCACGAGCAGTACTTC
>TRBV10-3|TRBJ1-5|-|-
CAISDAAAFNQPQHF
TGTGCCATCAGTGATGCGGCAGCCTTCAATCAGCCCCAGCATTTT
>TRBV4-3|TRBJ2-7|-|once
CASSLGLTSYEQYF
TGCGCCAGCAGCCTGGGACTTACATCCTACGAGCAGTACTTC
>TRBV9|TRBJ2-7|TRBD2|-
CASSVTSGSFSEQYF
TGTGCCAGCAGCGTCACTAGCGGGAGTTTTAGCGAGCAGTACTTC
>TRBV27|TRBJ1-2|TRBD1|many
CASSDRGVGYTF
TGTGCCAGCAGTGACAGGGGGGTAGGCTACACCTTC
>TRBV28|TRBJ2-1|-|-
CASSPAGPGLSSYNEQFF
TGTGCCAGCAGCCCCGCGGGACCGGGGTTGAGCTCCTACAATGAGCAGTTCTTC
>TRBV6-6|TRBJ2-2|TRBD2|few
CASLGLAGTNTGELFF
TGTGCCAGCTTAGGACTAGCGGGGACTAACACCGGGGAGCTGTTTTTT
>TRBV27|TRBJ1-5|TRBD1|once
CASSSDRSSPQHF
TGTGCCAGCAGCTCGGACAGGTCCTCTCCCCAGCATTTT
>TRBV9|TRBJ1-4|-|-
CASSVRDNDNEKLFF
TGTGCCAGCAGCGTAAGGGACAACGATAATGAAAAACTGTTTTTT
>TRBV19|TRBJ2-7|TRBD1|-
CASSKRQGVQYEQYF
TGTGCCAGTAGTAAACGACAGGGGGTTCAATACGAGCAGTACTTC